This TCR beta chain was retrieved from a study of blood T cell repertoires in COVID-19 (dated by TCRdb to 2020 to 2021). With regard to the full study: The collaborator samples originated in the United States, Italy and Spain and spanned the acute and convalescent phases of COVID-19. The material from the prospective study consisted of cDNA or gDNA derived from T cells, B-cell-depleted T cells, or PBMCs. Deeply sampled blood TCRbeta repertoires from subjects exposed to, actively infected with, or recovered from COVID-19 were included in the dataset. The repertoires were made available in a free public database intended to serve as a resource for research on the immune response to SARS-CoV-2. The samples were drawn from two sources: the first 160 participants of the ongoing ImmuneRACE study, and 1,254 subjects contributed by 6 global collaborators. The sample metadata nearly always contained a de-identified subject ID, COVID-19 status, age in years and sex. Where HLA class I and class II types were available, the types were taken from metadata supplied by the sample provider, not from assay-based typing. Points the paper makes about the study in general: The quantity of clinical and demographic metadata differed by source and by participant and was supplied without curation.

TCRbeta CDR3 regions were amplified from genomic DNA by means of the immunoSEQ Assay, a bias-controlled multiplex PCR. The authors processed their data as follows. The number of nucleated cells in each sample was estimated by amplification of reference gene primers within the assay. To quantify the absolute abundance of each unique TCRbeta CDR3 rearrangement, sequence reads were collapsed and filtered. For each sample, productive Simpson clonality was calculated as the square root of Simpson's diversity index over productive rearrangements. The table was pulled from immuneACCESS by TCRdb, which kept in-frame rearrangements only. Such tables lose some clones; where checked, under half of the loss comes from unresolved V genes, and the rest has no known cause. V, J and clone size were drawn from that table, and D and trimming were deduced from the DNA. The table for this sample lists approximately 460,000 clones; roughly 89% of them were counted only once. The top ten clonotypes cover approximately 0.9% of the sample.

At the junction V is shortened by 8 bases and J by 5 bases; bases outside the gene matches: 6. The germline V gene (reference sequence) gives CDR1 as LNHDA and CDR2 as SQIVND. From its cysteine to its phenylalanine, the CDR3 spans 14 amino acids. CDR3 DNA is the only sequence kept; it has 42 bases, read in frame from the first base. In Seattle, one collaborating source enrolled patients while the infection was active and tracked those patients longitudinally over the course of disease. Each collaborating institution followed its own protocols to collect whole blood in K2EDTA tubes. For TCRbeta analysis, collaborator samples were shipped as frozen whole blood, as isolated PBMCs, or as DNA extracted from either sample type. With regard to this clone: Its specific antigen is unknown. One base away there is no much larger clone; base qualities are not given.

Recombination linked TRBV19 to TRBJ1-6, and 7 bases in between align with TRBD1. The TCR was taken from a man between 18 and 29 years old with COVID-19, enrolled during active disease. Sequencing used peripheral blood. Here the CDR3 is given as CASSQQGNNSPLHF. The nucleotide sequence is TGTGCCAGTTCGCAACAGGGGAATAATTCACCCCTCCACTTT.